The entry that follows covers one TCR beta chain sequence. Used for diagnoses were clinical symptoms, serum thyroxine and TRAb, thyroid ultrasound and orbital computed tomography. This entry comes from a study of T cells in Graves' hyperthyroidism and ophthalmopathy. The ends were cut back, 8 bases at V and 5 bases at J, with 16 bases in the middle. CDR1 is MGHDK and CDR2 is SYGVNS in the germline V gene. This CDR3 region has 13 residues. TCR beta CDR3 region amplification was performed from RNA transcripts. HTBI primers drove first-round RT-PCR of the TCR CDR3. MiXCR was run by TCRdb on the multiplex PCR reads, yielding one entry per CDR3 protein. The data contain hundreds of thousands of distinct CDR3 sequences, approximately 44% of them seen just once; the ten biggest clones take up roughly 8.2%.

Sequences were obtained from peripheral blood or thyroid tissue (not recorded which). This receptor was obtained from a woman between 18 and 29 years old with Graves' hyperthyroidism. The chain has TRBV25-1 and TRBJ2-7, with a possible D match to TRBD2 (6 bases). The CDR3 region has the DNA TGTGCCAGCTGTTGCGGGATCGTGAACGAGCAGTACTTC. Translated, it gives CASCCGIVNEQYF.